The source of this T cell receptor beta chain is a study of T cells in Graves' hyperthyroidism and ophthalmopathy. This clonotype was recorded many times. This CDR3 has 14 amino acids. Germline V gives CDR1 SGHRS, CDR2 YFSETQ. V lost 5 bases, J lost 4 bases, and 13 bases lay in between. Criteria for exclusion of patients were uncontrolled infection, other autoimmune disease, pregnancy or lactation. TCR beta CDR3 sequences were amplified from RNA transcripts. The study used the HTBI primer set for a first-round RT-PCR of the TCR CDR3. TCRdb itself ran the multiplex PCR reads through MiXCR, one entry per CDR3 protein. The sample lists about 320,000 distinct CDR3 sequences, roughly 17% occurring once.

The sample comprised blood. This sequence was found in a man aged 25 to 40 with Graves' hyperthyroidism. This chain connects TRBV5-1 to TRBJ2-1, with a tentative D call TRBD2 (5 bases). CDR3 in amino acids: CASSLARAYNEQFF. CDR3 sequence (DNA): TGCGCCAGCAGTCTCGCGCGGGCTTACAATGAGCAGTTCTTC.